A selection of T cell receptor beta chains follows, all from one sample in a study of lymphopenia after photon versus proton radiotherapy. Clones were sequenced by immunoSEQ multiplex PCR, and TCRdb holds only the in-frame ones, with some missing. The sample consists of 53,000 or so clones, more than 70% of them appearing once. The starting material was peripheral blood, obtained from a patient treated with photon-based radiotherapy. Every receptor here comes from a man between 45 and 60 years old with gastric cancer. Both conserved end residues are part of each CDR3.

14 TRBJ1-1 TRBV6-5 CASSYSWGPRGVFF
15 TRBJ2-5 TRBV27 CASSPRGLAVETQYF
12 TRBJ2-7 TRBV7-2 CASSSTAYEQYF
15 TRBJ1-3 TRBV6-1 CASSEDDRMGNTIYF
14 TRBJ2-7 TRBV5-1 CASSSPGLDYEQYF
16 TRBJ2-1 TRBV7-9 CASSLSGLAGMDEQFF
16 TRBJ1-5 TRBV28 CASSRDPFSAPEPQHF
18 TRBJ2-3 TRBV15 CATSRGGLAGGGTDTQYF
19 TRBJ2-6 TRBV12-1 CASSRGTSGGSSGANVLTF
14 TRBJ2-7 TRBV27 CASSPGAILNEQYF
13 TRBJ2-7 TRBV11-3 CASSIDQSYEQYF
19 TRBJ2-1 TRBV7-9 CASSLATGLAGPSYNEQFF
15 TRBJ1-4 TRBV6-6 CASRRSGTANEKLFF
13 TRBJ2-5 TRBV27 CASSSYGGETQYF
12 TRBJ2-7 TRBV7-2 CASSLSSYEQYF
15 TRBJ2-7 TRBV27 CASSLLRDRLYEQYF
15 TRBJ2-5 TRBV5-1 CASSSGQQYQETQYF
15 TRBJ2-7 TRBV18 CASSPLGQGGHEQYF
16 TRBJ2-5 TRBV5-5 CASRTSTGGIGETQYF
13 TRBJ2-5 TRBV11-2 CASSTGLAETQYF
15 TRBJ2-7 TRBV7-9 CASSSGNGGSYEQYF
13 TRBJ2-7 TRBV6-1 CASRGTATYEQYF
13 TRBJ2-5 TRBV18 CASSRGLKETQYF
16 TRBJ2-1 TRBV13 CASSLGPGQGDNEQFF
16 TRBJ2-7 TRBV4-3 CASSQELGNRGYEQYF
14 TRBJ2-7 TRBV28 CASSPIVGGYEQYF
17 TRBJ1-5 TRBV7-6 CASSLGQGLYSNQPQHF
16 TRBJ2-1 TRBV9 CASSVGGTSGTLAKFF
16 TRBJ2-1 TRBV19 CASSNHWVAGEDEQFF
13 TRBJ2-7 TRBV6-6 CASSSPRSYEQYF
17 TRBJ2-1 TRBV27 CASSRGLAGVGMDEQFF
15 TRBJ1-4 TRBV4-2 CASSQGGQGMEKLFF
15 TRBJ2-4 TRBV27 CASRSLGQIKNIQYF
14 TRBJ2-1 TRBV7-2 CASSLSDFYNEQFF
12 TRBJ1-1 TRBV11-2 CASSPMNTEAFF
14 TRBJ2-7 TRBV6-5 CASSYLSSSYEQYF
17 TRBJ2-2 TRBV4-1 CASSRILAGGPTGELFF